This record covers a single T cell receptor beta chain. Its antigen is still unknown. Researchers took lesional scalp punch biopsies and peripheral blood from people who were alopecia areata patients. Sorting of CD4+ and CD8+ T cells was performed on PBMCs. The germline CDR1 and CDR2 sequences are MDHEN and SYDVKM. Trimming pared 3 bases from V and 4 bases from J, leaving 9 bases between. The CDR3 is made up of 13 amino acids. This sample was taken from a study of CD8+ T cells in alopecia areata. Whole-study results and caveats: Sequenced scalp T cells also include alphabeta T cells resident in normal skin. Affected lesional scalp, above all in alopecia totalis/universalis, was more clonal than normal scalp.

Extracted from the samples, RNA was reverse transcribed into cDNA to serve as the sequencing template. Repertoires were generated with immunoSEQ multiplex PCR, while TCRdb's copy carries only in-frame clones and drops some. Among tens of thousands of clones listed, roughly 47% were seen once. The chain uses TRBV28 and TRBJ1-2; D gene uncertain. This receptor was taken from a human donor with alopecia areata. Source material: NKG2D-high CD8+ T cells sorted from blood. The CDR3 is CASSFGQAYGYTF. In DNA, the CDR3 is TGTGCCAGCAGTTTTGGGCAGGCCTATGGCTACACCTTC.